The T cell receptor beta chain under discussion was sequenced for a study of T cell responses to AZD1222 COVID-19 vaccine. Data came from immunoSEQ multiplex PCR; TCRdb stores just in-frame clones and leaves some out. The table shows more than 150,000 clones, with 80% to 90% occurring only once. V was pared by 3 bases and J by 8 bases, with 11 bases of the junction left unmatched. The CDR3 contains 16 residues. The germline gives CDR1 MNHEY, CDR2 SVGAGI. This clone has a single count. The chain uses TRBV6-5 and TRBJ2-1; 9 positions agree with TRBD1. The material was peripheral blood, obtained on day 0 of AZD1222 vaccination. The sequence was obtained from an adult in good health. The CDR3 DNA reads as TGTGCCAGCAGTTATTCCGGGACAGGGATGCCTCATGAGCAGTTCTTC. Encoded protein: CASSYSGTGMPHEQFF.